This TCR beta chain was found in a study of cytomegalovirus exposure and HLA in healthy donors. Vbeta (60) and Jbeta (13) primers were used in the PCR. Data came from immunoSEQ multiplex PCR; TCRdb stores just in-frame clones and leaves some out. The sample records about 140,000 clones, approximately 80% being singletons. A remark on this clone: What it binds is not known.

The V gene end was trimmed by 4 bases and the J gene end by 15 bases; junction bases not matched to a gene: 13. CDR3 size: 15 residues. From germline, CDR1 is MGHRA and CDR2 YSYEKL. Study-wide findings and caveats: Solely CMV serostatus was available to characterize immune exposure. Analysis performed later showed TCR beta chains linked to HLA being more clonally expanded than equally common others.

V gene TRBV4-1 combines with J gene TRBJ1-6; 9 positions match TRBD1. Sequencing was performed on PBMCs. The receptor was isolated from a woman aged 18 to 35 in good health and CMV-seropositive. The CDR3 DNA reads as TGCGCCAGCAGCCGCCCCACGGGACAGGGTCGAAGCCTCCACTTT. It codes for CASSRPTGQGRSLHF.